Below, 9 T cell receptor beta chains from the same sample are listed, as sequenced in a study of persistence of HIV-infected CD4 T cells. This was the immunoSEQ version 4 assay in survey mode. Sequenced by immunoSEQ multiplex PCR; TCRdb stores in-frame clones only, minus some. The sample includes about 48,000 clones, around 72% seen only once; the top ten take 2.5% to 3%. These receptors lack a known antigen. Stimulation used about 10 ug/mL lysate from CMV-infected fibroblasts. CD40L/CD69 double-negative CD45RO-high memory CD4+ T cells were collected. The sequences come from CD4+ T cells sorted from PBMCs after approximately 19-hour stimulation, collected from a patient who received antiretroviral therapy. The source is an adult man with HIV who was CMV-seropositive.

The chain is built from TRBV4-3 and TRBJ2-5, with TRBD2 as a possible D gene (6 bases). The CDR3 sequence is 16 residues long. The germline V gene has CDR1 LGHNA and CDR2 YSLEER. The V end was cut by 1 base, the J end by 2 bases, with 14 bases between. CDR3 sequence (DNA): TGCGCCAGCAGCCAAGGGCGGCTAGCGTATCAAGAGACCCAGTACTTC. It encodes CASSQGRLAYQETQYF.

Written as DNA, the CDR3 is TGTGCCACCAGCCCAAAGGGGACGGCTACCGGGGAGCTGTTTTTT. It encodes CATSPKGTATGELFF. The rearrangement uses TRBV15 and TRBJ2-2, with D perhaps matching TRBD1 or TRBD2 (5 bases each). The length of the CDR3 is 15 residues. The germline gives CDR1 LNHNV, CDR2 YYDKDF (reference sequence). Trimming left V 5 bases short and J 5 bases short, with 15 bases between.

The chain carries TRBV19 and TRBJ1-1; D gene unclear. CDR1 is LNHDA, CDR2 SQIVND, per germline (reference sequence). Trimming pared 5 bases from V and 1 base from J, leaving 11 bases between. CDR3 size: 14 residues. CDR3 sequence reads: CASSYNRRNTEAFF. The CDR3 DNA sequence: TGTGCCAGTAGTTACAATAGGAGGAACACTGAAGCTTTCTTT.

This clone was observed a single time. The chain couples TRBV3-1 (or the pseudogene TRBV3-2) to TRBJ2-2; the D gene is possibly TRBD2 (5 bases). V was cut by 3 bases and J by 4 bases, with 27 bases left in between. The CDR3 length is 20 residues. Germline V gives CDR1 LGHDT, CDR2 YNNKEL (reference sequence). CDR3 protein: CASSHPLSMVERSSTGELFF. In nucleotides, the CDR3 is TGTGCCAGCAGCCACCCGCTCTCGATGGTCGAGCGGTCGAGCACCGGGGAGCTGTTTTTT.

The V and J genes are TRBV7-2 and TRBJ1-2, with 7 bases that match TRBD1. Germline trimming cut 5 bases from V and 4 bases from J; bases unmatched to any gene: 10. This CDR3 contains 15 residues. The germline CDR1 and CDR2 sequences are SGHTA and FQGNSA. Written as DNA, the CDR3 is TGTGCCAGCAGCGTGGGACAGTTCTTTTTCTATGGCTACACCTTC. As protein: CASSVGQFFFYGYTF.

This rearrangement joins TRBV7-9 to TRBJ2-7; 7 bases match TRBD2. V lost 6 bases to trimming and J lost 2 bases; unmatched junction nucleotides: 7. This CDR3 is built from 14 residues. Looked up from germline, CDR1 is SEHNR and CDR2 is FQNEAQ (reference sequence). In DNA, the CDR3 is TGTGCCAGCAGACCCGGCAGCGGGGCCTACGAGCAGTACTTC. It encodes CASRPGSGAYEQYF.

This clone appeared a single time. DNA for the CDR3: TGTGCCACCAGCAGAGAATCCGAAACTGAAGCTTTCTTT. Translation: CATSRESETEAFF. V usage is TRBV15 and J usage is TRBJ1-1; D remains unclear. This CDR3 is built from 13 residues. Trimming took off 0 bases at V and 5 bases at J, with 7 bases between the two ends. Germline V lookup: CDR1 LNHNV, CDR2 YYDKDF (reference sequence).

This rearrangement joins TRBV5-1 to TRBJ1-3, with D maybe TRBD1 (6 bases). The CDR3 extends over 14 amino acids. Germline V gene data show CDR1 as SGHRS and CDR2 as YFSETQ. Trimming took 5 bases from V and 4 from J, leaving 13 bases between them. The CDR3 DNA is TGCGCCAGCAGGGAGACAGGAAGAGGAAACACCATATATTTT. This translates into CASRETGRGNTIYF.

The gene calls are TRBV19 and TRBJ2-7, with 9 nucleotides matching TRBD1. This CDR3 has 14 residues. Germline V gene data show CDR1 as LNHDA and CDR2 as SQIVND (reference sequence). Trimming cost V 4 bases and J 4 bases; bases outside gene matches: 5. CDR3 in DNA: TGTGCCAGTAGTACCCAGACAGGGGGGTACGAGCAGTACTTC. Translation: CASSTQTGGYEQYF.